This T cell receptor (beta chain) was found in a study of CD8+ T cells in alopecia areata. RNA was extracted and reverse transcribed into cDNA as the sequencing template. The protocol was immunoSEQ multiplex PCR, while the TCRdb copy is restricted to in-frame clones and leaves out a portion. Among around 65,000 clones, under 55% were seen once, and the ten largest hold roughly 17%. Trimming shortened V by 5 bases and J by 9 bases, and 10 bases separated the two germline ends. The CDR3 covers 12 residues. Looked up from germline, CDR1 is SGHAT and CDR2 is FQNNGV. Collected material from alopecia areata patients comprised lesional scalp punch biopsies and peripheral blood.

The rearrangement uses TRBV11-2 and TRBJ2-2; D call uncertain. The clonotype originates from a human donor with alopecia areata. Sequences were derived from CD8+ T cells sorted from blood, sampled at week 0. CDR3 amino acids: CASSPDFRELFF. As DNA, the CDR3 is TGTGCCAGCAGCCCAGACTTCCGGGAGCTGTTTTTT.